The clone carrying this TCR beta chain is a singleton in its sample. V lost 3 bases and J lost 8, with 16 bases in between. Per the germline V gene, CDR1 is SGHVS and CDR2 is FQNEAQ. The CDR3 extends over 14 amino acids. Time point defined: after dendritic cell vaccination, including at tumor progression/relapse. None of the glioblastoma patients had an isocitrate dehydrogenase mutation. These data are taken from a study of glioma-infiltrating T cells after dendritic cell vaccination. About the research overall: Glioblastoma patients came from Phase I and II dendritic cell vaccination trials.

TCRB CDR3 was amplified from 2 ug genomic DNA or less. Primers: 60 V beta forward and 13 J beta reverse. Data came from immunoSEQ multiplex PCR; TCRdb stores just in-frame clones and leaves some out. Counted here are more than 95,000 clones, roughly 80% occurring once; the ten biggest clones make up 4.5% to 5.5%. J is TRBJ1-2 and V is TRBV7-8; D is unresolved. The origin of this receptor is a human donor with glioblastoma. The sequencing used blood, collected after dendritic cell vaccination. The CDR3 DNA reads as TGTGCCAGCAGCTTTGAAAACGGGTTTATCGGCTACACCTTC. Translated: CASSFENGFIGYTF.